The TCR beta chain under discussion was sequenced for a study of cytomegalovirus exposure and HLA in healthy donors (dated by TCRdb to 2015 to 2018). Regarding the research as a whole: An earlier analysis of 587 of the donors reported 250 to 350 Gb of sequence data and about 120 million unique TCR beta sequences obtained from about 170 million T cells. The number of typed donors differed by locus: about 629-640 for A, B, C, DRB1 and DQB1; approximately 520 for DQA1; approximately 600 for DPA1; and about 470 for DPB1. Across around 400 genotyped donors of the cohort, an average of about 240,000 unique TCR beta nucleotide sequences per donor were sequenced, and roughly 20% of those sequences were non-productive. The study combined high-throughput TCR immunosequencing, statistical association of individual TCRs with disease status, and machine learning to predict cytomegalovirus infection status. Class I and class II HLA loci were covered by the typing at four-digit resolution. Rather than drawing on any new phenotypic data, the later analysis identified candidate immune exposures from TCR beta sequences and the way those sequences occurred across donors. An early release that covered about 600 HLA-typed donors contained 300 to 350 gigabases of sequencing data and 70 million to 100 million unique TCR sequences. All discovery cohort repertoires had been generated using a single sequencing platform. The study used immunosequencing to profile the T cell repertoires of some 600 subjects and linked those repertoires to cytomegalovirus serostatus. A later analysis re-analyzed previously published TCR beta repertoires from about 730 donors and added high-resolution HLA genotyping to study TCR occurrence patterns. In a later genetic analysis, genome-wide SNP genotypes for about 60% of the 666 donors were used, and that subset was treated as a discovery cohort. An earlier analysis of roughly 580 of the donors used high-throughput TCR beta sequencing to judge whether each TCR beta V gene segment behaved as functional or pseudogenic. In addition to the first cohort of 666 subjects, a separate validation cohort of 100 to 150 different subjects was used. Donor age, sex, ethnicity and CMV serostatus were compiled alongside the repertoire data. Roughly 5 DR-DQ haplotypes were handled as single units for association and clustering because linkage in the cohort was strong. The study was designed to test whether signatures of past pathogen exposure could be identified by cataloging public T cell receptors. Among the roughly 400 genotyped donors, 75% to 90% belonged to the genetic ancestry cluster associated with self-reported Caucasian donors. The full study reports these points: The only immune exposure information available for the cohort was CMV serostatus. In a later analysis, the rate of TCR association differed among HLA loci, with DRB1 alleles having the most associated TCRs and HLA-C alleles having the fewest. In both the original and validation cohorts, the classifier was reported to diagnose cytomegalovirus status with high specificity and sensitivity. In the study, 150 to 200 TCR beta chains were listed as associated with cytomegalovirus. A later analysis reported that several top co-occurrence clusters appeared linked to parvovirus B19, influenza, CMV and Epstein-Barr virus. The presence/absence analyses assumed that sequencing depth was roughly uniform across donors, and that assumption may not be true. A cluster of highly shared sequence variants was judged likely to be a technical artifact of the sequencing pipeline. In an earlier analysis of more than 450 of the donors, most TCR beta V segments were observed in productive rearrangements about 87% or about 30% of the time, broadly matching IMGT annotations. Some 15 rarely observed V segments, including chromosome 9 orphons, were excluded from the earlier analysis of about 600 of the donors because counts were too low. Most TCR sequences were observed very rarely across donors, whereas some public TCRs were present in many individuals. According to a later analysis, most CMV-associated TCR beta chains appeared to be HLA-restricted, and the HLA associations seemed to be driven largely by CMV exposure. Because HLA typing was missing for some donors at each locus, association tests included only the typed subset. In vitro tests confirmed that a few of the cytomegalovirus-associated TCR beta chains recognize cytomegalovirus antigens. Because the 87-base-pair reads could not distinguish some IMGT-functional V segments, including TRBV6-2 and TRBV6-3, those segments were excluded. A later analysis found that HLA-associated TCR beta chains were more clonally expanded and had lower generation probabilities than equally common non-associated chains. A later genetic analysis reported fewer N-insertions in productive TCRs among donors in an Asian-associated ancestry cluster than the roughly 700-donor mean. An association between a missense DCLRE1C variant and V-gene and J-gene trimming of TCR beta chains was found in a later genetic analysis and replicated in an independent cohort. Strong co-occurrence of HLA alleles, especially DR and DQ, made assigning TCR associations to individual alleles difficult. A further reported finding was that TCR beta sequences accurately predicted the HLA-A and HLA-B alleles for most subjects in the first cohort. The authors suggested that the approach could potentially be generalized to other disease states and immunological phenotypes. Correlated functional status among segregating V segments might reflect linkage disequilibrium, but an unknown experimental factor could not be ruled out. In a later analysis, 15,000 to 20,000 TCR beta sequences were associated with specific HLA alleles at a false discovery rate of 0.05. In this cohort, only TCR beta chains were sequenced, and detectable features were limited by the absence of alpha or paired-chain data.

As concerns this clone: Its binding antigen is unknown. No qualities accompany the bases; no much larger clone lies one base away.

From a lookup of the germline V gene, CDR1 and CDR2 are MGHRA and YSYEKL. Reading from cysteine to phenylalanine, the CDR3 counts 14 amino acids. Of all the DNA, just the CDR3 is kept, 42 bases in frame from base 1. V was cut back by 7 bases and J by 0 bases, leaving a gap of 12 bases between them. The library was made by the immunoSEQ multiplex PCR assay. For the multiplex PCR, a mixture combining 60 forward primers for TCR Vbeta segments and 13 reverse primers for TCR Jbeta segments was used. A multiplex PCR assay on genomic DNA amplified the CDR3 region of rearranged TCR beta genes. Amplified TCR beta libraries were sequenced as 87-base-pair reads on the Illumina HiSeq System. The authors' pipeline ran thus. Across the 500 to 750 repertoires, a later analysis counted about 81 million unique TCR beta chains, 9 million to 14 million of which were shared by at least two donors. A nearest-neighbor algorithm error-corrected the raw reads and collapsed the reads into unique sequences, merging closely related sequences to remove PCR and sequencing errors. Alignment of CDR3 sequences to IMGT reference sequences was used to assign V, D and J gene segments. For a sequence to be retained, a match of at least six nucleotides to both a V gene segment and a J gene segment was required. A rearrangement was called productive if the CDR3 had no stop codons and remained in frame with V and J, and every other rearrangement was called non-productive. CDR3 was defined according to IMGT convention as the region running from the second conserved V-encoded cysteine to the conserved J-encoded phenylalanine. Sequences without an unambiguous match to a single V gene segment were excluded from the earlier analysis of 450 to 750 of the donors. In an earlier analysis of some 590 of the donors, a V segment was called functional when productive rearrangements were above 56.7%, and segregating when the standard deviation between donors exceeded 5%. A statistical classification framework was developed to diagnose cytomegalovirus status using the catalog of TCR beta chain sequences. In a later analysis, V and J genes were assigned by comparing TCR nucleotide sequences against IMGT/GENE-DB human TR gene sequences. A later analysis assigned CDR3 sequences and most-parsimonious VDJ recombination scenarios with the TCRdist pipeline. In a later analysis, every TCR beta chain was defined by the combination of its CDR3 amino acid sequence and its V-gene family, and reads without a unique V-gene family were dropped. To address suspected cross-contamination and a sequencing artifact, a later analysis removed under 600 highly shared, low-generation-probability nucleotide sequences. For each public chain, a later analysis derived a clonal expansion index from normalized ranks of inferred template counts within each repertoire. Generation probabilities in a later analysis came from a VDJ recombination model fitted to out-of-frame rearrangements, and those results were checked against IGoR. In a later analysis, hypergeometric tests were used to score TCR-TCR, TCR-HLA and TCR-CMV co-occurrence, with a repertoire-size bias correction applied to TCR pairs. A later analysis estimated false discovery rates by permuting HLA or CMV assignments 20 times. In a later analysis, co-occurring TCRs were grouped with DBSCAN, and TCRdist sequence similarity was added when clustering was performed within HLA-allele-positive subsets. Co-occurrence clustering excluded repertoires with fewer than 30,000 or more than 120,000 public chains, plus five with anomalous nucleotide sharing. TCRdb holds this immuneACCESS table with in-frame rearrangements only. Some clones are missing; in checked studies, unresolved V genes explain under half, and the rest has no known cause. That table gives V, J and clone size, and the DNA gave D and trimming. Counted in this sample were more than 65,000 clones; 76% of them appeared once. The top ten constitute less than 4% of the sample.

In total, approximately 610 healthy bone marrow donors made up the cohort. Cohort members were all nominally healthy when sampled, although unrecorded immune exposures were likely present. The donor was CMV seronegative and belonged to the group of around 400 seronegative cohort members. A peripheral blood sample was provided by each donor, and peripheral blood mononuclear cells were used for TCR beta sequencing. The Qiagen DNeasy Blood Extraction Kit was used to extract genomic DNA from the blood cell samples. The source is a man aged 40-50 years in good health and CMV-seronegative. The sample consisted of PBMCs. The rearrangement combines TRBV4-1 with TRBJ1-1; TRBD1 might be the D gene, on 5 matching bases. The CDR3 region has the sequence CASKTASMNTEAFF. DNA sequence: TGCGCCAGCAAGACAGCAAGCATGAACACTGAAGCTTTCTTT.